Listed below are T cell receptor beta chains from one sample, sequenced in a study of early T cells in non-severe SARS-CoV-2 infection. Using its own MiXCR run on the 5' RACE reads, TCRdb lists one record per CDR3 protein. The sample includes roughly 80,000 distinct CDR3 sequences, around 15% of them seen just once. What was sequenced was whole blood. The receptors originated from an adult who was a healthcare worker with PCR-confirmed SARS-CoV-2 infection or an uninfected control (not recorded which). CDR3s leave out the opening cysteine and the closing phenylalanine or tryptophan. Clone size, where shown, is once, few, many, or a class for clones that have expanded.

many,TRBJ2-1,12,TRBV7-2,ASSPWTSQGEQF
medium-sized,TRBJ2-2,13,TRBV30,AWSVRQSDTGELF
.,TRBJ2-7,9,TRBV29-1,SARDRGEQY
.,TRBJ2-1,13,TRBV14,ASSYLPGPPNEQF
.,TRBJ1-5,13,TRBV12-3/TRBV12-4,ASSLVSGLDQPQH
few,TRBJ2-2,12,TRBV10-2,ASRKGGHTGELF
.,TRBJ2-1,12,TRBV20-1,SARIRTSVNEQF
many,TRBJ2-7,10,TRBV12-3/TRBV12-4,ASSASGFEQY
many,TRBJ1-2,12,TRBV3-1,ASSQLQGGRGYT
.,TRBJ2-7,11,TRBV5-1,ASSLLEQGEQY
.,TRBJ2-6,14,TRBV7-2,ASRRSRISGANVLT
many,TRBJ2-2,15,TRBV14,ASSQDKETAYTGELF
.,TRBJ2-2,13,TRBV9,ASSVQGAQDGELF
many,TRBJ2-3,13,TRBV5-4,ASSLAIGSTDTQY
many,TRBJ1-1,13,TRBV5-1,ASSLEGAGYTEAF
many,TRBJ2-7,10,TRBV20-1,SAEDRPDEQY
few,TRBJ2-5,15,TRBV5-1,ASSLGLAGGPQETQY
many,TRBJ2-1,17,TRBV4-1,ASSHPPQPVSGRANEQF
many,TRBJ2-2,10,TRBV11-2,ASSLVYGELF
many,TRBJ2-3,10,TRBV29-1,SATSGSDTQY
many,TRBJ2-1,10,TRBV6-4,ASSAAAGEQF
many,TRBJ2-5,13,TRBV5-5,ASTTSQGARETQY
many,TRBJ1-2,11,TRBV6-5,ASRSTATDGYT
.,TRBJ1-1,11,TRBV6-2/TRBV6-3,ASSYGSTLGSF
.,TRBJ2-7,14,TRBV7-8,ASSLVLSTASYEQY
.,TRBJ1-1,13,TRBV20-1,SADTPTGGRAEAF
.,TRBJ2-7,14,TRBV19,ASSSGGGERSYEQY
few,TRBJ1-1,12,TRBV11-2,ASSLILYSAEAF
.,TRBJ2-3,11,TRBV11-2,ASRLVRSDTQY
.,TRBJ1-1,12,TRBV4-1,ASRNPGQGPEAF
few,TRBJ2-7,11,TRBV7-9,ASSGQGNYEQY
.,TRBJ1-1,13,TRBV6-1,ASSPLGDQLTEAF
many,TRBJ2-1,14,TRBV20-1,SAPPPGLAGGGEQF
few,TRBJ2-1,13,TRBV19,ASSIAVSSYNEQF
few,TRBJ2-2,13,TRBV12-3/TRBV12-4,ASTVGQGASGELF
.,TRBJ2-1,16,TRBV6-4,ASSDHPRQASSYNEQF
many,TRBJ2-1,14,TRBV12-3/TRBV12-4,ASSTRLLGPYNEQF
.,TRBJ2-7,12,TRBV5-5,ASSPARGDYEQY
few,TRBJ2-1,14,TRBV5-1,ASSLAGGQGRNEQF
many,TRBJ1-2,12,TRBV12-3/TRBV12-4,ASSRGQGHYGYT
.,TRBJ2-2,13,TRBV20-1,SARDLQSGPGELF
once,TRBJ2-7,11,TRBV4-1,ASSRDALYEQY
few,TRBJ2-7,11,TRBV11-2,ASSLWDRYEQY
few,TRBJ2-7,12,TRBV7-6,ASSPRQGGNEQY
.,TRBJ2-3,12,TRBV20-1,SATWTSLVGTQY
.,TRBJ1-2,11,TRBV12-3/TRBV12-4,ASRRQPNYGYT
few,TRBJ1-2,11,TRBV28,ASRSGQDYGYT
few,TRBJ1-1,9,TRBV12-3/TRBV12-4,ASSLAQELQ
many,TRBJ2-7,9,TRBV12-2,ASRRPYEQY
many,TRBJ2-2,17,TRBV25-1,ASSESLGQGVSDTGELF
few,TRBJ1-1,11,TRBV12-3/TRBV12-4,ASSLLENTEAF
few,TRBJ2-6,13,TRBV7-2,ASSSGASGANVLT
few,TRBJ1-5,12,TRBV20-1,SASSSWSNQPQH
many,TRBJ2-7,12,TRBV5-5,ASSPGTNSYEQY
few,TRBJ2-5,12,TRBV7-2,ASSLLARSETQY